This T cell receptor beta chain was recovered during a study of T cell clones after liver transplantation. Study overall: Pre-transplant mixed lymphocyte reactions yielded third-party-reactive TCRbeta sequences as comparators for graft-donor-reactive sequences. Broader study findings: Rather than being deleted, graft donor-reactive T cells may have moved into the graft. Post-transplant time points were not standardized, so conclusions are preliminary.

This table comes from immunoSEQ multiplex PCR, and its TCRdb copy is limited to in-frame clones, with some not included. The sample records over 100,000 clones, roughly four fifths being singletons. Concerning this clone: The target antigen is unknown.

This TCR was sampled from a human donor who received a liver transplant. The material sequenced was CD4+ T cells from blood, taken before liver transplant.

CDR3 residues: CAGHTGSGEDTQYF. CDR3 DNA: TGTGCCGGCCATACAGGATCAGGGGAGGATACGCAGTATTTT. The chain combines TRBV5-4 with TRBJ2-3, with D perhaps matching TRBD1 (6 bases). Trimming stripped 10 bases from V and 6 bases from J, with 21 bases between. The length of the CDR3 is 14 residues. Per the germline V gene, CDR1 is SGHNT and CDR2 is YYREEE (reference sequence).